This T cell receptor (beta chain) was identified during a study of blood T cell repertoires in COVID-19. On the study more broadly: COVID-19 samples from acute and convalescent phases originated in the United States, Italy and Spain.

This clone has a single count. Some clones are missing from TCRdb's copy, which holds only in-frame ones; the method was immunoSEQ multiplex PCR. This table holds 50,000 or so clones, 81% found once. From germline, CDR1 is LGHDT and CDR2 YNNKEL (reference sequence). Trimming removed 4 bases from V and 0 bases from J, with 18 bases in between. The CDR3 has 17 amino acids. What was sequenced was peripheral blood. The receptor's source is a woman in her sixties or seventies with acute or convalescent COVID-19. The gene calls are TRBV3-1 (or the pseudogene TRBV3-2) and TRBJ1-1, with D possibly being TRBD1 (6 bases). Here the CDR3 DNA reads TGTGCCAGCAGCCCCTCGGGGGGGGGCGCGCTGAACACTGAAGCTTTCTTT. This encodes CASSPSGGGALNTEAFF.